Listed here are 18 T cell receptor beta chains from one sample, sequenced in a study of blood T cell repertoires in COVID-19. Clones were read by immunoSEQ multiplex PCR, and TCRdb kept only the in-frame ones, dropping some. Among tens of thousands of clones listed, roughly 80% were seen once. The material sequenced was peripheral blood. The receptors here all came from a human donor with acute or convalescent COVID-19. The donor label of this sample is uncertain.

The chain links TRBV3-1 (or the pseudogene TRBV3-2) to TRBJ2-7; TRBD2 might be the D (6 bases). V was shortened by 1 base and J by 1 base, with 11 bases between the two germline ends. Germline V lookup: CDR1 LGHDT, CDR2 YNNKEL (reference sequence). CDR3 length: 15 amino acids. This CDR3 is CASSQGGDFSYEQYF. CDR3 DNA sequence: TGTGCCAGCAGCCAAGGAGGGGACTTTTCCTACGAGCAGTACTTC.

The rearrangement joins TRBV5-1 to TRBJ2-1, with 7 bases matching TRBD2. CDR3 length equals 13 residues. V lost 4 bases and J lost 12; bases outside the gene matches: 10. The V gene's germline CDR1 is SGHRS and CDR2 YFSETQ. This chain's CDR3 is CASSLESGIRQFF. DNA for the CDR3: TGCGCCAGCAGCCTAGAGAGCGGGATCCGGCAGTTCTTC.

The CDR3 reads CASSLPQDTQYF. CDR3 DNA sequence: TGTGCCAGCAGCTTGCCGCAGGATACGCAGTATTTT. The chain uses TRBV5-4 and TRBJ2-3; D remains ambiguous. V lost 1 base, J lost 6 bases, and 6 bases lay in between. The CDR3 has 12 amino acids. The germline gives CDR1 SGHNT, CDR2 YYREEE (reference sequence).

The CDR3 sequence is CASSQDLSSTDTQYF. In nucleotides, the CDR3 is TGCGCCAGCAGCCAAGATCTGAGTAGCACAGATACGCAGTATTTT. The V gene is TRBV4-3, the J gene TRBJ2-3; D is uncertain. The germline V gene encodes CDR1 LGHNA and CDR2 YSLEER. With 0 bases removed from V and 0 bases from J, the gap between germline ends came to 7 bases. The CDR3 totals 15 residues.

This rearrangement joins TRBV24-1 to TRBJ1-5; 8 nucleotides agree with TRBD1. CDR1 is KGHDR, CDR2 SFDVKD, per germline. V was clipped by 5 bases and J by 5 bases; unmatched bases: 7. CDR3 length: 15 residues. The CDR3 coding sequence is TGTGCCACCAGTGTGCGGACAGGGAGGTATCAGCCCCAGCATTTT. It codes for CATSVRTGRYQPQHF.

J is TRBJ2-7 and V is TRBV18, with 7 nucleotides matching TRBD2. This CDR3 region has 15 residues. With 3 bases clipped from V and 0 bases from J, the junction kept 5 bases outside the gene matches. Germline CDR1 KGHSH, CDR2 LQKENI. The CDR3 DNA is TGTGCCAGCTCACCGTTGGGGGGGACCTCCTACGAGCAGTACTTC. Protein: CASSPLGGTSYEQYF.

The chain joins TRBV7-2 to TRBJ2-7, with 12 bases identical to TRBD2. V trimming: 1 base; J trimming: 6 bases; junction bases outside the gene matches: 4. CDR3 length equals 15 residues. From germline, CDR1 is SGHTA and CDR2 FQGNSA. CDR3 in amino acids: CASSLGLAGVGEQYF. CDR3 in DNA: TGTGCCAGCAGCTTAGGACTAGCGGGGGTTGGCGAGCAGTACTTC.

The chain employs TRBV28 and TRBJ2-2, with D tentatively TRBD1 (6 bases). CDR3 size: 12 residues. Trimming pared 8 bases from V and 6 bases from J, leaving 10 bases between. Germline V lookup: CDR1 MDHEN, CDR2 SYDVKM. The DNA for the CDR3 is TGTGCCAGCTTCAACAGGGCCGGGGAGCTGTTTTTT. Translated: CASFNRAGELFF.

This chain joins TRBV7-6 and TRBJ2-7, with TRBD1 identical over 7 bases. The CDR3 is 14 amino acids. The V and J ends lost 3 bases and 3 bases, in that order; junction bases with no gene match: 5. CDR1 is SGHVS and CDR2 is FNYEAQ in the germline V gene. CDR3 DNA sequence: TGTGCCAGCAGCTTTTCGGACAGGAGCTACGAGCAGTACTTC. Protein product: CASSFSDRSYEQYF.

The chain employs TRBV18 and TRBJ2-3, with 9 nucleotides matching TRBD1. The CDR3 length is 17 residues. The germline gives CDR1 KGHSH, CDR2 LQKENI. Losses at the gene ends were 1 base for V and 5 bases for J; bases not matched to a gene: 10. CDR3 DNA: TGTGCCAGCTCACCACGCGGACCGGGACAGGGAGGAGATACGCAGTATTTT. This sequence encodes CASSPRGPGQGGDTQYF.

This clone was counted a few times. The chain recombines TRBV7-3 with TRBJ2-2; tentative D call: TRBD1 (5 bases). The germline CDR1 and CDR2 sequences are SGHTA and FQGTGA. V lost 0 bases to trimming and J lost 0 bases, with 11 bases between them. This CDR3 contains 17 residues. The CDR3 bases are TGTGCCAGCAGCTTAACGGGGTCAGGGACGAACACCGGGGAGCTGTTTTTT. Amino acid sequence: CASSLTGSGTNTGELFF.

This chain uses TRBV27 with TRBJ2-3; 10 nucleotides line up with TRBD2. Losses at the gene ends were 5 bases for V and 3 bases for J; bases not matched to a gene: 11. The length of the CDR3 is 17 residues. Germline lookup yields CDR1 MNHEY and CDR2 SMNVEV (reference sequence). The DNA of the CDR3 is TGTGCCAGCAGTCCCCCCACTGCTAGCGGGGGAACAGATACGCAGTATTTT. Protein: CASSPPTASGGTDTQYF.

This chain uses TRBV11-2 with TRBJ1-1; no reliable D call. Trimming took 5 bases from V and 5 from J, leaving 15 bases between them. The CDR3 runs 14 residues. Germline-derived CDR1 and CDR2 are SGHAT and FQNNGV. DNA for the CDR3: TGTGCCAGCAGCGCCTCGGCCGGGGAAACTGAAGCTTTCTTT. It yields the protein CASSASAGETEAFF.

V usage is TRBV5-8 and J usage is TRBJ1-2; TRBD1 is a possible D gene (6 bases). Germline V gene sequence: CDR1 SGHTS, CDR2 YDEGEE. The CDR3 has 15 residues. The V end lost 2 bases, the J end lost 5 bases, and 16 bases lay between the germline ends. The CDR3 here is CASSLQGYQGYGYTF. Written as DNA, the CDR3 is TGTGCCAGCAGCTTACAGGGATATCAAGGGTATGGCTACACCTTC.

The V and J genes are TRBV7-2 and TRBJ1-6; D not certain. Trimming pared 2 bases from V and 8 bases from J, leaving 7 bases between. The germline V gene has CDR1 SGHTA and CDR2 FQGNSA. CDR3 length equals 13 residues. In nucleotides, the CDR3 is TGTGCCAGCAGCTTACAGGAGGATTCACCCCTCCACTTT. Its protein is CASSLQEDSPLHF.

The chain has TRBV11-3 and TRBJ2-3; D gene uncertain. Germline CDR1 is SGHNT and CDR2 is YENEEA. V was trimmed by 5 bases and J by 7 bases, leaving 10 bases between them. This CDR3 has 12 residues. CDR3 DNA: TGTGCCAGCAGCCGTCGAGATTATACGCAGTATTTT. This sequence encodes CASSRRDYTQYF.

CDR3 nucleotides: TGTGCCAGCAGCTTCCAGACAGGACCTTATTCACCCCTCCACTTT. This translates into CASSFQTGPYSPLHF. The rearrangement links TRBV7-2 to TRBJ1-6, with D perhaps matching TRBD1 (6 bases). This CDR3 contains 15 residues. Looked up from germline, CDR1 is SGHTA and CDR2 is FQGNSA. The V gene lost 3 bases and the J gene lost 8 bases, with 14 bases spanning the gap. Supplemented by reference TRBV7-2 and TRBJ1-6, the full variable domain reads GAGVSQSPSNKVTEKGKDVELRCDPISGHTALYWYRQSLGQGLEFLIYFQGNSAPDKSGLPSDRFSAERTGGSVSTLTIQRTQQEDSAVYLCASSFQTGPYSPLHFGNGTRLTVT.

The rearrangement uses TRBV4-2 and TRBJ1-2; D perhaps matches TRBD1 (5 bases). The CDR3 is 15 amino acids. V dropped 7 bases and J dropped 4 bases, with 19 bases sitting between them. In germline, CDR1 is LGHNA, CDR2 YNFKEQ. CDR3 amino acids: CASTFEGEGTYGYTF. CDR3 bases: TGTGCCAGCACCTTCGAAGGGGAGGGCACCTATGGCTACACCTTC.